The rows below give T cell receptor beta chains drawn from one sample of a study of technical replicates of blood from a handful of donors. The table came from immunoSEQ multiplex PCR; TCRdb's copy has only in-frame clones and leaves some out. The sample comprises tens of thousands of clones, 80% to 90% of which are singletons, and 4.8% rests with the top ten. The sample consisted of PBMCs. The receptors were sampled from a human donor in good health. Some clones in this sample may be carry-over from other donors' samples. Both conserved end residues are part of each CDR3. D genes are given only for firm matches. Clone size is shown for a subset of rows, as once, few, many or a class of expanded clone.

len | j_gene | v_gene | d_gene | abundance | CDR3nt | CDR3aa
13 | TRBJ2-5 | TRBV19 | TRBD1 | NA | TGTGCCAGTAGTAGGGACAGAGCAGAGACCCAGTACTTC | CASSRDRAETQYF
14 | TRBJ2-5 | TRBV9 | NA | NA | TGTGCCAGCAGCGTGTCTAGCGAGTTGGAGACCCAGTACTTC | CASSVSSELETQYF
11 | TRBJ1-4 | TRBV5-1 | NA | few | TGCGCCAGCAGCGCTGGAGGTATACTGTTTTTT | CASSAGGILFF
13 | TRBJ1-4 | TRBV14 | NA | once | TGTGCCAGCAGCCAGGGGACGGGGGGAAAACTGTTTTTT | CASSQGTGGKLFF
15 | TRBJ2-3 | TRBV7-3 | NA | NA | TGTGCCAGCAGCTTATACGGGGGAAGCACAGATACGCAGTATTTT | CASSLYGGSTDTQYF
12 | TRBJ2-3 | TRBV29-1 | TRBD1 | NA | TGCAGCTCAGGGGGCGCGACAGATACGCAGTATTTT | CSSGGATDTQYF
14 | TRBJ2-7 | TRBV5-4 | NA | NA | TGTGCCAGCAGCTTCGGGGACTGGGGGTCCGAGCAGTACTTC | CASSFGDWGSEQYF
14 | TRBJ2-5 | TRBV30 | NA | once | TGTGCCTGGTCCCGCGGGACCACCCAAGAGACCCAGTACTTC | CAWSRGTTQETQYF
15 | TRBJ1-6 | TRBV4-3 | NA | NA | TGCGCCAGCAGCCCATTGAGCTCCTATAATTCACCCCTCCACTTT | CASSPLSSYNSPLHF
14 | TRBJ1-4 | TRBV19 | NA | few | TGTGCCAGTAGTACTCAGGGACAAAATGAAAAACTGTTTTTT | CASSTQGQNEKLFF
13 | TRBJ2-5 | TRBV5-1 | NA | NA | TGCGCCAGCAGCCGAGAGTACCAAGAGACCCAGTACTTC | CASSREYQETQYF
14 | TRBJ2-1 | TRBV27 | NA | NA | TGTGCCAGCAGTCTACGAGGACTTCTCAATGAGCAGTTCTTC | CASSLRGLLNEQFF
15 | TRBJ2-1 | TRBV7-2 | TRBD2 | NA | TGTGCCAGCAGCTTAGTGGCGGGGGCCTACAATGAGCAGTTCTTC | CASSLVAGAYNEQFF
15 | TRBJ1-1 | TRBV4-3 | NA | NA | TGCGCCAGCAGCCAAGATAGACAGAAGAACACTGAAGCTTTCTTT | CASSQDRQKNTEAFF
15 | TRBJ2-7 | TRBV2 | TRBD2 | NA | TGTGCCAGCAGAATGGGACTAGCGGGAGTCGGTGAGCAGTACTTC | CASRMGLAGVGEQYF
17 | TRBJ2-5 | TRBV5-1 | TRBD2 | NA | TGCGCCAGCAGCTCCCCCCAGCGGCTAGCGGGGCCAGAGACCCAGTACTTC | CASSSPQRLAGPETQYF
16 | TRBJ2-3 | TRBV5-4 | TRBD2 | NA | TGTGCCAGCAGCTTGGACAGACTAGCAGGCTCAGATACGCAGTATTTT | CASSLDRLAGSDTQYF
15 | TRBJ1-2 | TRBV14 | NA | NA | TGTGCCAGCAGCCCGTTAGCTCCGGGGTCTTATGGCTACACCTTC | CASSPLAPGSYGYTF
16 | TRBJ1-4 | TRBV9 | NA | NA | TGTGCCAGCAGCGTGGCTCAGGGATCAACTAATGAAAAACTGTTTTTT | CASSVAQGSTNEKLFF
14 | TRBJ2-7 | TRBV5-1 | NA | NA | TGCGCCAGCAGTGCGGCAGGGTATGGCTACGAGCAGTACTTC | CASSAAGYGYEQYF
17 | TRBJ1-6 | TRBV21-1 | NA | few | TGTGCCAGCAGCAAAGCGCGGGTAGGGTCGGGCTTGGCACCCCTCCACTTT | CASSKARVGSGLAPLHF
16 | TRBJ2-5 | TRBV9 | TRBD2 | NA | TGTGCCAGCAGCGTAGGTGGTAGCGGGAGGCAAGAGACCCAGTACTTC | CASSVGGSGRQETQYF
14 | TRBJ1-2 | TRBV27 | TRBD1 | NA | TGTGCCAGCAGGTCCGGACAGGGAGGCTATGGCTACACCTTC | CASRSGQGGYGYTF
14 | TRBJ1-1 | TRBV2 | NA | few | TGTGCCAGCAGTGAATACAGCCCAAACACTGAAGCTTTCTTT | CASSEYSPNTEAFF
15 | TRBJ1-6 | TRBV27 | NA | NA | TGTGCCAGCAGTTTACAGGGGCAAGGTAATTCACCCCTCCACTTT | CASSLQGQGNSPLHF
15 | TRBJ2-7 | TRBV9 | TRBD2 | NA | TGTGCCAGCAGCCCCCAGCGGGGACTGGGGGGCGAGCAGTACTTC | CASSPQRGLGGEQYF
15 | TRBJ1-1 | TRBV29-1 | TRBD1 | NA | TGCAGCGTTGTAGACAGGGGGCGCGGGAACACTGAAGCTTTCTTT | CSVVDRGRGNTEAFF
15 | TRBJ2-2 | TRBV4-1 | NA | NA | TGCGCCAGCAGCCACCGGGACATATTCACCGGGGAGCTGTTTTTT | CASSHRDIFTGELFF
14 | TRBJ2-5 | TRBV9 | NA | NA | TGTGCCAGCAGCGTAGTTTCAGCGGGAGAGACCCAGTACTTC | CASSVVSAGETQYF
11 | TRBJ1-2 | TRBV28 | NA | NA | TGTGCCAGCAGTTTACGGTATGGCTACACCTTC | CASSLRYGYTF
13 | TRBJ1-2 | TRBV7-9 | TRBD1 | NA | TGTGCCAGCAGCCGTAGGGGGCTCTATGGCTACACCTTC | CASSRRGLYGYTF
14 | TRBJ1-1 | TRBV5-1 | TRBD1 | NA | TGCGCCAGCAGCTTGGGGACAGGGGCCACTGAAGCTTTCTTT | CASSLGTGATEAFF
16 | TRBJ1-5 | TRBV6-6 | NA | NA | TGTGCCAGCAGTTATGGGGCCAGAGCCCGCAATCAGCCCCAGCATTTT | CASSYGARARNQPQHF
12 | TRBJ1-5 | TRBV7-6 | NA | few | TGTGCCAGCAGCAAACTCAATCAGCCCCAGCATTTT | CASSKLNQPQHF
13 | TRBJ1-6 | TRBV5-1 | NA | few | TGCGCCAGCAGTCAGGCCCCCAATTCACCCCTCCACTTT | CASSQAPNSPLHF
16 | TRBJ1-3 | TRBV7-2 | NA | NA | TGTGCCAGCAGCCGCCTGAGGGAGGCAGAGGGAAACACCATATATTTT | CASSRLREAEGNTIYF
14 | TRBJ1-2 | TRBV6-5 | NA | NA | TGTGCCAGCAGTTACTCGAACAGGGAGAGTCGCTACACCTTC | CASSYSNRESRYTF
13 | TRBJ1-1 | TRBV10-3 | NA | NA | TGTGCCACCCGGGGGACGGAGAACACTGAAGCTTTCTTT | CATRGTENTEAFF
16 | TRBJ1-2 | TRBV4-3 | TRBD1 | NA | TGCGCCAGCAGCCAAGATCGAACAGGGGGCTTTTATGGCTACACCTTC | CASSQDRTGGFYGYTF
15 | TRBJ2-1 | TRBV19 | TRBD1 | NA | TGTGCCAGTACCGTAACAGGGGGCTCCTACAATGAGCAGTTCTTC | CASTVTGGSYNEQFF
18 | TRBJ2-6 | TRBV6-1 | TRBD2 | NA | TGTGCCAGCAGTGCCCGCCCCAACCGGGGGGCTGGGGCCAACGTCCTGACTTTC | CASSARPNRGAGANVLTF
13 | TRBJ2-3 | TRBV6-1 | NA | NA | TGTGCCAGCAGCCGGGACTTCACAGATACGCAGTATTTT | CASSRDFTDTQYF
18 | TRBJ1-4 | TRBV4-3 | NA | NA | TGCGCCAGCAGCCAAGGGGTAACAGGACGGGTAGCTAATGAAAAACTGTTTTTT | CASSQGVTGRVANEKLFF
13 | TRBJ1-1 | TRBV7-2 | NA | NA | TGTGCCAGCAGCTTGAGGAAGTGGACTGAAGCTTTCTTT | CASSLRKWTEAFF
14 | TRBJ2-3 | TRBV5-4 | NA | NA | TGTGCCAGCAGCCTGACAGCCAGCACAGATACGCAGTATTTT | CASSLTASTDTQYF
18 | TRBJ1-4 | TRBV9 | TRBD1 | NA | TGTGCCAGCAGCGCCCGGGACAGGGGAACGGGGTATAGCGAAAAACTGTTTTTT | CASSARDRGTGYSEKLFF
16 | TRBJ2-3 | TRBV7-8 | TRBD2 | NA | TGTGCCAGCAGCTGGATGGGACTAGCGGGACCAGATACGCAGTATTTT | CASSWMGLAGPDTQYF
13 | TRBJ1-6 | TRBV6-1 | NA | NA | TGTGCCAGCAGGCAGGGCCCTAATTCACCCCTCCACTTT | CASRQGPNSPLHF
16 | TRBJ2-3 | TRBV4-3 | NA | NA | TGCGCCAGCAGCCAAGTAGGCGGGACTCGCACAGATACGCAGTATTTT | CASSQVGGTRTDTQYF
16 | TRBJ2-1 | TRBV18 | TRBD2 | NA | TGTGCCAGCTCACCCCCTAGCGGGGTATGGTACAATGAGCAGTTCTTC | CASSPPSGVWYNEQFF
13 | TRBJ2-2 | TRBV30 | NA | few | TGTGCCTGGAGTGTACAAATGGTTGGGGAGCTGTTTTTT | CAWSVQMVGELFF
15 | TRBJ1-5 | TRBV12-5 | TRBD1 | NA | TGTGCTAGTGGTTTGGGGGACAGCGGAAATCAGCCCCAGCATTTT | CASGLGDSGNQPQHF
13 | TRBJ1-5 | TRBV29-1 | NA | NA | TGCAGCGTTGTTATGGGGGCCAATCAGCCCCAGCATTTT | CSVVMGANQPQHF
16 | TRBJ2-2 | TRBV7-3 | NA | NA | TGTGCCAGCAGCTCCATAGCGCATTGGAACACCGGGGAGCTGTTTTTT | CASSSIAHWNTGELFF